This T cell receptor beta chain comes out of a study of shared clonotypes between healthy human individuals. Overall study context: Donor composition was a couple of women and three men, aged 18 to 49. Overall study findings and caveats: Blood was the only sampled material, and tissue repertoires likely differ.

The CDR3 totals 12 residues. V dropped 4 bases and J dropped 10 bases, with 10 bases sitting between them. Germline V gives CDR1 SGHTA, CDR2 FQGNSA. DNA input for the unsorted PBMC replicate PCRs was 250 to 350 ng, approximately 30,000 T cell genomes. PBMC DNA, left unsorted, was sequenced on ten immunoSEQ deep assay plates. Generated by immunoSEQ multiplex PCR, the TCRdb table keeps only in-frame clones and is missing some. This table holds about 490,000 clones, 76% found once. Worth noting for this clone: The antigen remains undetermined.

Sequencing was carried out using PBMCs. This chain connects TRBV7-2 to TRBJ1-4, with TRBD1 as a possible D gene (5 bases). The TCR sequence derives from a woman between 40 and 55 years old in good health. Some clones in this sample may be carry-over from other donors' samples. The CDR3 is CASSSTDGKLFF. The DNA for the CDR3 is TGTGCCAGCAGCTCGACAGACGGAAAACTGTTTTTT.